This is a list of T cell receptor beta chains from one sample in a study of radiotherapy plus CTLA-4 blockade in lung cancer. Some clones are missing from TCRdb's copy, which holds only in-frame ones; the method was immunoSEQ multiplex PCR. This table has tens of thousands of clones, around 75% appearing once. The input for sequencing was peripheral blood, taken from a patient treated with radiotherapy plus ipilimumab. Receptors originate from a human donor with non-small cell lung cancer who had a complete response to radiotherapy plus ipilimumab. Each CDR3 is given with its conserved first and last residue. D genes are given only for firm matches. Clone sizes are given selectively: once, few, many, or a class where the clone is expanded.

cdr3_nt: TGTGCCAGCAGTCCGCGACAGGGTCATGAGCAGTTCTTC
cdr3_aa: CASSPRQGHEQFF
clone_size: .
v_call: TRBV2
j_call: TRBJ2-1
d_call: TRBD1

cdr3_nt: TGTGCCAGCAGTTACTCCGCAGGCCTAGCCAAAAACATTCAGTACTTC
cdr3_aa: CASSYSAGLAKNIQYF
clone_size: .
v_call: TRBV6-5
j_call: TRBJ2-4
d_call: .

cdr3_nt: TGTGCCAGCAGAAAAACTCTAGCGATCGTAACAGATACGCAGTATTTT
cdr3_aa: CASRKTLAIVTDTQYF
clone_size: once
v_call: TRBV11-2
j_call: TRBJ2-3
d_call: .

cdr3_nt: TGCGCCAGCAGCCAAGAGACAGGCCGAAATGGAGAGACCCAGTACTTC
cdr3_aa: CASSQETGRNGETQYF
clone_size: .
v_call: TRBV4-3
j_call: TRBJ2-5
d_call: .

cdr3_nt: TGTGCCAGCAGTGTTGGCCCTTATGGCTACACCTTC
cdr3_aa: CASSVGPYGYTF
clone_size: .
v_call: TRBV25-1
j_call: TRBJ1-2
d_call: .

cdr3_nt: TGTGCCAGCAGTGATTCGGCAGGGGGCACTGAAGCTTTCTTT
cdr3_aa: CASSDSAGGTEAFF
clone_size: .
v_call: TRBV6-1
j_call: TRBJ1-1
d_call: TRBD1

cdr3_nt: TGTGCCAGCAGTTGGGGACAGGGCGGGCAGCCCCAGCATTTT
cdr3_aa: CASSWGQGGQPQHF
clone_size: .
v_call: TRBV6-6
j_call: TRBJ1-5
d_call: TRBD1

cdr3_nt: TGCGCCAGCAGCTTGGGACAGGGGCTCGGCTACACCTTC
cdr3_aa: CASSLGQGLGYTF
clone_size: .
v_call: TRBV5-1
j_call: TRBJ1-2
d_call: TRBD1

cdr3_nt: TGTGCCAGCAGCCGGTCTATCTACAATGAGCAGTTCTTC
cdr3_aa: CASSRSIYNEQFF
clone_size: .
v_call: TRBV14
j_call: TRBJ2-1
d_call: .

cdr3_nt: TGTGCCAGCAGCCTGGACAGCTTCTCTGGAAACACCATATATTTT
cdr3_aa: CASSLDSFSGNTIYF
clone_size: few
v_call: TRBV2
j_call: TRBJ1-3
d_call: .

cdr3_nt: TGTGCCAGTAGTATAGGACAGGGGGTGGCGGCCCAGTACTTC
cdr3_aa: CASSIGQGVAAQYF
clone_size: .
v_call: TRBV19
j_call: TRBJ2-5
d_call: TRBD1

cdr3_nt: TGTGCCAGTAGTATTGCGCAGGGCTCTGGAAACACCATATATTTT
cdr3_aa: CASSIAQGSGNTIYF
clone_size: few
v_call: TRBV19
j_call: TRBJ1-3
d_call: .

cdr3_nt: TGTGCCAGCAGCTTACAGGGGACGACCTACGAGCAGTACTTC
cdr3_aa: CASSLQGTTYEQYF
clone_size: .
v_call: TRBV6-5
j_call: TRBJ2-7
d_call: TRBD1

cdr3_nt: TGTGCCAGCAGTTATCAGCGGGGAGAGACCCAGTACTTC
cdr3_aa: CASSYQRGETQYF
clone_size: .
v_call: TRBV6-6
j_call: TRBJ2-5
d_call: TRBD2

cdr3_nt: TGTGCCAGCAGCTTAGACAGGAACACTGAAGCTTTCTTT
cdr3_aa: CASSLDRNTEAFF
clone_size: .
v_call: TRBV11-2
j_call: TRBJ1-1
d_call: .

cdr3_nt: TGTGCCAGCAGCTCACAGGGGTGGGTTGAGCAGTTCTTC
cdr3_aa: CASSSQGWVEQFF
clone_size: .
v_call: TRBV5-6
j_call: TRBJ2-1
d_call: TRBD1

cdr3_nt: TGTGCCAGCAACCCTTGGACAGGGAAGGGCAATGAGCAGTTCTTC
cdr3_aa: CASNPWTGKGNEQFF
clone_size: few
v_call: TRBV7-9
j_call: TRBJ2-1
d_call: TRBD1

cdr3_nt: TGTGCCAGCCGCTCGACAGGGGAATACGGCTACACCTTC
cdr3_aa: CASRSTGEYGYTF
clone_size: .
v_call: TRBV5-6
j_call: TRBJ1-2
d_call: TRBD1

cdr3_nt: TGTGCCACCAGCAGGGGGGGAACAGGGGGCTCGAATTCACCCCTCCACTTT
cdr3_aa: CATSRGGTGGSNSPLHF
clone_size: few
v_call: TRBV15
j_call: TRBJ1-6
d_call: TRBD1

cdr3_nt: TGTGCCAGCAGCTCACAGGGTAGGCGCACTGAAGCTTTCTTT
cdr3_aa: CASSSQGRRTEAFF
clone_size: .
v_call: TRBV7-2
j_call: TRBJ1-1
d_call: .

cdr3_nt: TGTGCCAGCAGCGTACAGAGGAACACTGAAGCTTTCTTT
cdr3_aa: CASSVQRNTEAFF
clone_size: .
v_call: TRBV7-9
j_call: TRBJ1-1
d_call: .

cdr3_nt: TGTGCCTCCTCTGCAGGGCGTTCTAACTATGGCTACACCTTC
cdr3_aa: CASSAGRSNYGYTF
clone_size: .
v_call: TRBV30
j_call: TRBJ1-2
d_call: .

cdr3_nt: TGTGCCAGCAGTTCCGACAGGGGGAGCACAGATACGCAGTATTTT
cdr3_aa: CASSSDRGSTDTQYF
clone_size: .
v_call: TRBV2
j_call: TRBJ2-3
d_call: TRBD1

cdr3_nt: TGTGCCAGCAGCTTAGGCGGGACAGAGTATCAGCCCCAGCATTTT
cdr3_aa: CASSLGGTEYQPQHF
clone_size: .
v_call: TRBV7-8
j_call: TRBJ1-5
d_call: TRBD1

cdr3_nt: TGTGCCAGCAGCTCTGGACTAGCGGGTTACAATGAGCAGTTCTTC
cdr3_aa: CASSSGLAGYNEQFF
clone_size: .
v_call: TRBV5-4
j_call: TRBJ2-1
d_call: TRBD2

cdr3_nt: TGTGCCAGTAGTCCAAAACAGGATGGCAAAAACATTCAGTACTTC
cdr3_aa: CASSPKQDGKNIQYF
clone_size: .
v_call: TRBV19
j_call: TRBJ2-4
d_call: .

cdr3_nt: TGTGCCAGCAGCACCCAAGGGGGGGCCCACACAGATACGCAGTATTTT
cdr3_aa: CASSTQGGAHTDTQYF
clone_size: .
v_call: TRBV7-2
j_call: TRBJ2-3
d_call: .

cdr3_nt: TGTGCCAGCAGCAGTAGTCCTGGCTACGAGCAGTACTTC
cdr3_aa: CASSSSPGYEQYF
clone_size: .
v_call: TRBV11-2
j_call: TRBJ2-7
d_call: .

cdr3_nt: TGTGCCAGCAGTTTTGTGTTAGGTATTTCCAGGGGCTACACCTTC
cdr3_aa: CASSFVLGISRGYTF
clone_size: .
v_call: TRBV28
j_call: TRBJ1-2
d_call: .

cdr3_nt: TGTGCCAGTCTCGGACAGGTGCTTCATGGCTACACCTTC
cdr3_aa: CASLGQVLHGYTF
clone_size: once
v_call: TRBV19
j_call: TRBJ1-2
d_call: TRBD1

cdr3_nt: TGTGCCAGCTGCGGGGATACTCGCAATCAGCCCCAGCATTTT
cdr3_aa: CASCGDTRNQPQHF
clone_size: .
v_call: TRBV2
j_call: TRBJ1-5
d_call: .

cdr3_nt: TGCGCCAGCAGCCTCATTCGGGATGGGGTCACTGAAGCTTTCTTT
cdr3_aa: CASSLIRDGVTEAFF
clone_size: few
v_call: TRBV4-3
j_call: TRBJ1-1
d_call: .

cdr3_nt: TGTGCCACCAGCAGAGGTGCGGGGGCCAATGAGCAGTTCTTC
cdr3_aa: CATSRGAGANEQFF
clone_size: .
v_call: TRBV15
j_call: TRBJ2-1
d_call: .

cdr3_nt: TGTGCCAGCTCCCAGGGACAGGACTCCTACGAGCAGTACTTC
cdr3_aa: CASSQGQDSYEQYF
clone_size: .
v_call: TRBV18
j_call: TRBJ2-7
d_call: TRBD1

cdr3_nt: TGTGCCAGCAGCTTACTTTCCGGGACAGGGGGTGGTGAGCAGTTCTTC
cdr3_aa: CASSLLSGTGGGEQFF
clone_size: .
v_call: TRBV7-2
j_call: TRBJ2-1
d_call: TRBD1

cdr3_nt: TGTGCCAGTAAGGACAGGGCGCCAGATACGCAGTATTTT
cdr3_aa: CASKDRAPDTQYF
clone_size: .
v_call: TRBV19
j_call: TRBJ2-3
d_call: TRBD1

cdr3_nt: TGTGCCAGCAGTGAAGCTCGGCGGGGGCTATTACACCGCAGAGCCCCCTATGGCTACACCTTC
cdr3_aa: CASSEARRGLLHRRAPYGYTF
clone_size: .
v_call: TRBV6-1
j_call: TRBJ1-2
d_call: .